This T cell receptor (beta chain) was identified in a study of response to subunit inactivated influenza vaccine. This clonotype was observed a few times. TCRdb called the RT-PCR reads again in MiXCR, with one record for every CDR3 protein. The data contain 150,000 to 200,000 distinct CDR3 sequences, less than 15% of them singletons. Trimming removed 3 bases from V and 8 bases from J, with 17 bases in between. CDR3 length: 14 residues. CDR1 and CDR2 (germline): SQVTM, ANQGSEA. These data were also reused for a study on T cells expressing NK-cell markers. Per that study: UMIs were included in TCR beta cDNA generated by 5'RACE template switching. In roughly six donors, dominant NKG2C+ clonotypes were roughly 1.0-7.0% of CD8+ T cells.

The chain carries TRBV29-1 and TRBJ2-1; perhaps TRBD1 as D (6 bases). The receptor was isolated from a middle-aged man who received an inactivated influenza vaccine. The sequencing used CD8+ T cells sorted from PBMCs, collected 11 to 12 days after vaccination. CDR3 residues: CSVDGGSRSHEQFF. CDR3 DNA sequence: TGCAGCGTTGATGGGGGCAGTAGGAGTCATGAGCAGTTCTTC.